These T cell receptor beta chains were read from a single sample in a study of blood T cell repertoires in COVID-19. This table comes from immunoSEQ multiplex PCR, and its TCRdb copy is limited to in-frame clones, with some not included. The data hold around 200,000 clones, with roughly nine tenths observed a single time. What was sequenced was peripheral blood. These receptors were obtained from a woman between 55 and 75 years old with COVID-19, enrolled during active disease. CDR3s include the opening cysteine and the closing phenylalanine or tryptophan. The D gene is left open where the match is weak. Size is stated for part of the rows, as once, few or many counts, or as a class when the clone is expanded.

J gene: TRBJ2-7; D gene: -; CDR3 length: 16; clone size: -; V gene: TRBV7-8; CDR3 protein: CASSFLTGGPSYEQYF; CDR3 DNA: TGTGCCAGCAGTTTTCTAACCGGGGGGCCCTCCTACGAGCAGTACTTC
J gene: TRBJ1-1; D gene: TRBD1; CDR3 length: 15; clone size: -; V gene: TRBV9; CDR3 protein: CASSPIQGINTEAFF; CDR3 DNA: TGTGCTAGCAGCCCAATACAGGGGATTAACACTGAAGCTTTCTTT
J gene: TRBJ1-5; D gene: -; CDR3 length: 17; clone size: -; V gene: TRBV28; CDR3 protein: CASSYASGHPSNQPQHF; CDR3 DNA: TGTGCCAGCAGTTACGCGAGCGGGCACCCCTCCAATCAGCCCCAGCATTTT
J gene: TRBJ2-2; D gene: -; CDR3 length: 13; clone size: -; V gene: TRBV30; CDR3 protein: CAWRGHFTGELFF; CDR3 DNA: TGTGCCTGGAGGGGACACTTCACCGGGGAGCTGTTTTTT
J gene: TRBJ2-7; D gene: TRBD2; CDR3 length: 15; clone size: -; V gene: TRBV27; CDR3 protein: CASSRIRTSGYEQYF; CDR3 DNA: TGTGCCAGCAGCCGAATCCGGACTAGCGGTTACGAGCAGTACTTC
J gene: TRBJ1-2; D gene: -; CDR3 length: 13; clone size: -; V gene: TRBV2; CDR3 protein: CAGGFGSPYGYTF; CDR3 DNA: TGTGCCGGCGGGTTTGGGTCCCCCTATGGCTACACCTTC
J gene: TRBJ1-5; D gene: -; CDR3 length: 13; clone size: few; V gene: TRBV4-3; CDR3 protein: CASSQVIGLPQHF; CDR3 DNA: TGCGCCAGCAGCCAAGTGATCGGTCTGCCCCAGCATTTT
J gene: TRBJ1-4; D gene: -; CDR3 length: 14; clone size: -; V gene: TRBV19; CDR3 protein: CASSISATNEKLFF; CDR3 DNA: TGTGCCAGTAGTATTTCCGCAACTAATGAAAAACTGTTTTTT
J gene: TRBJ1-2; D gene: -; CDR3 length: 14; clone size: -; V gene: TRBV27; CDR3 protein: CASSLGGGRYGYTF; CDR3 DNA: TGTGCCAGCAGTCTAGGGGGGGGCCGCTATGGCTACACCTTC
J gene: TRBJ2-5; D gene: -; CDR3 length: 14; clone size: -; V gene: TRBV28; CDR3 protein: CASSLQGFGETQYF; CDR3 DNA: TGTGCCAGCAGTTTACAGGGGTTCGGGGAGACCCAGTACTTC
J gene: TRBJ2-5; D gene: TRBD2; CDR3 length: 16; clone size: -; V gene: TRBV28; CDR3 protein: CASSPGTTRLQETQYF; CDR3 DNA: TGTGCCAGCAGTCCGGGGACTACCCGTCTTCAAGAGACCCAGTACTTC
J gene: TRBJ1-1; D gene: TRBD1; CDR3 length: 15; clone size: -; V gene: TRBV4-3; CDR3 protein: CASSHRQGLNTEAFF; CDR3 DNA: TGCGCCAGCAGCCACCGACAGGGGTTGAACACTGAAGCTTTCTTT
J gene: TRBJ1-3; D gene: TRBD1; CDR3 length: 15; clone size: -; V gene: TRBV5-4; CDR3 protein: CASSLDRGTGNTIYF; CDR3 DNA: TGTGCCAGCAGCTTGGACAGGGGAACTGGAAACACCATATATTTT
J gene: TRBJ1-1; D gene: TRBD1; CDR3 length: 15; clone size: -; V gene: TRBV7-2; CDR3 protein: CASSAQQGLSTEAFF; CDR3 DNA: TGTGCCAGCAGCGCCCAACAGGGGCTGAGTACTGAAGCTTTCTTT
J gene: TRBJ2-1; D gene: -; CDR3 length: 15; clone size: -; V gene: TRBV7-3; CDR3 protein: CASSFRGGSVNEQFF; CDR3 DNA: TGTGCCAGCAGCTTCAGGGGAGGGTCGGTCAATGAGCAGTTCTTC
J gene: TRBJ1-4; D gene: TRBD1; CDR3 length: 15; clone size: -; V gene: TRBV18; CDR3 protein: CASSPPGQGASELFF; CDR3 DNA: TGTGCCAGCTCACCCCCTGGGCAGGGGGCGTCGGAACTGTTTTTT
J gene: TRBJ2-5; D gene: -; CDR3 length: 11; clone size: -; V gene: TRBV5-5; CDR3 protein: CASSFRETQYF; CDR3 DNA: TGTGCCAGCAGCTTTCGGGAGACCCAGTACTTC
J gene: TRBJ1-2; D gene: TRBD1; CDR3 length: 14; clone size: -; V gene: TRBV5-1; CDR3 protein: CASEISGTGHGYTF; CDR3 DNA: TGCGCCAGCGAGATATCCGGGACAGGGCATGGCTACACCTTC
J gene: TRBJ1-2; D gene: -; CDR3 length: 14; clone size: -; V gene: TRBV29-1; CDR3 protein: CSVDFSGRASGYTF; CDR3 DNA: TGCAGCGTTGATTTCTCCGGCAGGGCCAGTGGCTACACCTTC
J gene: TRBJ2-3; D gene: TRBD2; CDR3 length: 13; clone size: -; V gene: TRBV6-5; CDR3 protein: CASSSGRADTQYF; CDR3 DNA: TGTGCCAGCTCTAGCGGGAGGGCAGATACGCAGTATTTT
J gene: TRBJ2-7; D gene: -; CDR3 length: 14; clone size: -; V gene: TRBV7-2; CDR3 protein: CASSLAGGKYEQYF; CDR3 DNA: TGTGCCAGCAGCTTAGCAGGCGGGAAGTACGAGCAGTACTTC
J gene: TRBJ2-1; D gene: -; CDR3 length: 14; clone size: -; V gene: TRBV11-3; CDR3 protein: CASAIDPVAGEQFF; CDR3 DNA: TGTGCCAGCGCGATAGATCCAGTGGCGGGAGAGCAGTTCTTC
J gene: TRBJ2-7; D gene: TRBD2; CDR3 length: 15; clone size: -; V gene: TRBV19; CDR3 protein: CASSNRLAGEGEQYF; CDR3 DNA: TGTGCCAGTAGTAACCGACTAGCGGGAGAGGGCGAGCAGTACTTC
J gene: TRBJ2-1; D gene: -; CDR3 length: 16; clone size: -; V gene: TRBV10-1; CDR3 protein: CASSPTRGEGHYEQFF; CDR3 DNA: TGCGCCAGCAGCCCTACTAGGGGGGAGGGCCACTATGAGCAGTTCTTC
J gene: TRBJ2-3; D gene: TRBD2; CDR3 length: 17; clone size: once; V gene: TRBV7-9; CDR3 protein: CASSLGGTSGRTDTQYF; CDR3 DNA: TGTGCCAGCAGCTTAGGGGGGACTAGCGGGAGAACAGATACGCAGTATTTT
J gene: TRBJ2-7; D gene: -; CDR3 length: 16; clone size: -; V gene: TRBV6-5; CDR3 protein: CASSYGRGVPTYEQYF; CDR3 DNA: TGTGCCAGCAGTTACGGTCGCGGGGTACCAACCTACGAGCAGTACTTC
J gene: TRBJ1-2; D gene: TRBD1; CDR3 length: 14; clone size: -; V gene: TRBV19; CDR3 protein: CASTGTGGDYGYTF; CDR3 DNA: TGTGCCAGTACCGGGACAGGGGGCGACTATGGCTACACCTTC
J gene: TRBJ2-1; D gene: -; CDR3 length: 17; clone size: -; V gene: TRBV5-6; CDR3 protein: CASTPTSSRSSYNEQFF; CDR3 DNA: TGTGCCAGCACCCCTACTAGCTCCCGGAGCTCCTACAATGAGCAGTTCTTC
J gene: TRBJ2-2; D gene: -; CDR3 length: 16; clone size: -; V gene: TRBV19; CDR3 protein: CASSMGPGWDTGELFF; CDR3 DNA: TGTGCCAGTAGTATGGGTCCGGGGTGGGACACCGGGGAGCTGTTTTTT
J gene: TRBJ2-1; D gene: TRBD2; CDR3 length: 15; clone size: -; V gene: TRBV11-2; CDR3 protein: CASSLEVAGESQQFF; CDR3 DNA: TGTGCCAGCAGCTTAGAGGTAGCGGGAGAATCCCAGCAGTTCTTC
J gene: TRBJ1-2; D gene: TRBD1; CDR3 length: 15; clone size: -; V gene: TRBV18; CDR3 protein: CASSPRDRTLYVYTF; CDR3 DNA: TGTGCCAGCTCACCACGGGACAGGACGCTCTATGTCTACACCTTC
J gene: TRBJ2-5; D gene: TRBD1; CDR3 length: 13; clone size: -; V gene: TRBV18; CDR3 protein: CASSDRVGETQYF; CDR3 DNA: TGTGCCAGCTCTGACAGGGTAGGGGAGACCCAGTACTTC
J gene: TRBJ1-1; D gene: TRBD1; CDR3 length: 14; clone size: -; V gene: TRBV5-5; CDR3 protein: CASSIRDRHTEAFF; CDR3 DNA: TGTGCCAGCAGCATACGGGACAGGCACACTGAAGCTTTCTTT
J gene: TRBJ2-2; D gene: TRBD1; CDR3 length: 15; clone size: once; V gene: TRBV9; CDR3 protein: CASSAQGADTGELFF; CDR3 DNA: TGTGCCAGCAGCGCACAGGGGGCCGACACCGGGGAGCTGTTTTTT
J gene: TRBJ2-7; D gene: -; CDR3 length: 12; clone size: -; V gene: TRBV2; CDR3 protein: CASGRDTYEQYF; CDR3 DNA: TGTGCCAGCGGGAGGGACACCTACGAGCAGTACTTC
J gene: TRBJ2-1; D gene: TRBD2; CDR3 length: 15; clone size: -; V gene: TRBV24-1; CDR3 protein: CATSDLSGRGNEQFF; CDR3 DNA: TGTGCCACCAGTGATTTATCCGGGAGGGGCAATGAGCAGTTCTTC
J gene: TRBJ2-7; D gene: TRBD2; CDR3 length: 16; clone size: once; V gene: TRBV3-1/TRBV3-2; CDR3 protein: CASSPLLAGGSYEQYF; CDR3 DNA: TGTGCCAGCAGCCCCCTCCTAGCGGGAGGGTCCTACGAGCAGTACTTC
J gene: TRBJ2-7; D gene: -; CDR3 length: 15; clone size: few; V gene: TRBV24-1; CDR3 protein: CATSDPRGHRYEQYF; CDR3 DNA: TGTGCCACCAGTGATCCCAGGGGACACCGCTACGAGCAGTACTTC
J gene: TRBJ1-1; D gene: -; CDR3 length: 13; clone size: -; V gene: TRBV6-1; CDR3 protein: CASSERGNTEAFF; CDR3 DNA: TGTGCCAGCAGTGAACGAGGGAACACTGAAGCTTTCTTT
J gene: TRBJ2-5; D gene: -; CDR3 length: 12; clone size: -; V gene: TRBV29-1; CDR3 protein: CSVSGNWETQYF; CDR3 DNA: TGCAGCGTTTCCGGGAATTGGGAGACCCAGTACTTC
J gene: TRBJ1-1; D gene: -; CDR3 length: 12; clone size: -; V gene: TRBV12-5; CDR3 protein: CASGSVNTEAFF; CDR3 DNA: TGTGCTAGTGGTTCAGTGAACACTGAAGCTTTCTTT
J gene: TRBJ2-7; D gene: TRBD2; CDR3 length: 18; clone size: -; V gene: TRBV7-2; CDR3 protein: CASSLVGTSGISSYEQYF; CDR3 DNA: TGTGCCAGCAGCTTAGTGGGGACTAGCGGGATTAGCTCCTACGAGCAGTACTTC
J gene: TRBJ2-7; D gene: -; CDR3 length: 12; clone size: -; V gene: TRBV27; CDR3 protein: CASSRRGYEQYF; CDR3 DNA: TGTGCCAGCAGTAGACGAGGCTACGAGCAGTACTTC
J gene: TRBJ1-3; D gene: -; CDR3 length: 15; clone size: few; V gene: TRBV2; CDR3 protein: CASRAARDSGNTIYF; CDR3 DNA: TGTGCCAGCAGGGCGGCCCGTGACTCTGGAAACACCATATATTTT
J gene: TRBJ2-7; D gene: -; CDR3 length: 16; clone size: -; V gene: TRBV7-2; CDR3 protein: CASSLGFRDITYEQYF; CDR3 DNA: TGTGCCAGCAGCTTAGGATTCCGGGACATAACCTACGAGCAGTACTTC
J gene: TRBJ1-6; D gene: TRBD1; CDR3 length: 17; clone size: -; V gene: TRBV9; CDR3 protein: CASSGRQGRGYNSPLHF; CDR3 DNA: TGTGCCAGCAGCGGCAGACAGGGGAGGGGATATAATTCACCCCTCCACTTT
J gene: TRBJ2-7; D gene: TRBD1; CDR3 length: 15; clone size: -; V gene: TRBV10-3; CDR3 protein: CAISVGQGSTYEQYF; CDR3 DNA: TGTGCCATCAGTGTAGGACAGGGATCCACCTACGAGCAGTACTTC